The rows below give T cell receptor beta chains drawn from one sample of a study of shared clonotypes between healthy human individuals. Method: immunoSEQ multiplex PCR; TCRdb's copy keeps in-frame clones and lacks some. The repertoire holds some 2,500,000 clones, with 80% to 95% as singletons. The sequencing input was naive CD4+ T cells from PBMCs. Source of these receptors: a man between 18 and 35 years old in good health. Some clones in this sample may be carry-over from other donors' samples. CDR3s include the opening cysteine and the closing phenylalanine or tryptophan. D genes are given only for firm matches. For some rows the clone size is stated as once, few or many, or as a class when expanded; others skip it.

J | V | size | length | D | CDR3 | DNA
TRBJ2-5 | TRBV7-2 | NA | 15 | NA | CASSLVTGLGETQYF | TGTGCCAGCAGCTTAGTTACGGGGCTTGGGGAGACCCAGTACTTC
TRBJ2-7 | TRBV28 | NA | 14 | NA | CASSSGLESYEQYF | TGTGCCAGCAGTTCGGGGCTAGAATCCTACGAGCAGTACTTC
TRBJ2-3 | TRBV5-4 | NA | 15 | TRBD1 | CASSLQTGGTDTQYF | TGTGCCAGCAGCCTTCAGACAGGGGGCACAGATACGCAGTATTTT
TRBJ2-7 | TRBV10-3 | NA | 12 | NA | CAISVERVEQYF | TGTGCCATCAGTGTTGAACGGGTCGAGCAGTACTTC
TRBJ1-2 | TRBV6-5 | few | 15 | TRBD1 | CATKSNRGTTYGYTF | TGTGCCACCAAATCAAACAGGGGAACCACCTATGGCTACACCTTC
TRBJ2-3 | TRBV29-1 | NA | 14 | NA | CSALRLTYTDTQYF | TGCAGCGCCCTTCGGTTGACCTACACAGATACGCAGTATTTT
TRBJ2-5 | TRBV5-1 | NA | 16 | TRBD2 | CASSTRGAGEWGTQYF | TGCGCCAGCAGCACTCGGGGAGCGGGAGAGTGGGGGACCCAGTACTTC
TRBJ1-2 | TRBV7-9 | NA | 14 | NA | CASGPPRGFHGYTF | TGTGCCAGCGGACCACCTAGGGGGTTCCATGGCTACACCTTC
TRBJ2-3 | TRBV5-4 | NA | 12 | NA | CASSPHTDTQYF | TGTGCCAGCAGCCCCCACACAGATACGCAGTATTTT
TRBJ2-5 | TRBV10-3 | NA | 14 | NA | CAISEWSAKETQYF | TGTGCCATCAGTGAGTGGTCAGCCAAAGAGACCCAGTACTTC
TRBJ2-7 | TRBV9 | NA | 16 | TRBD2 | CASSVEGGGLGDEQYF | TGTGCCAGCAGCGTAGAGGGCGGGGGGCTTGGCGACGAGCAGTACTTC
TRBJ2-5 | TRBV28 | NA | 15 | TRBD1 | CASRPNRGRKETQYF | TGTGCCAGCAGGCCCAACAGGGGGCGCAAGGAGACCCAGTACTTC
TRBJ2-7 | TRBV9 | NA | 11 | TRBD2 | CASSGGRALYF | TGTGCCAGCAGCGGCGGGAGAGCCCTGTACTTC
TRBJ2-3 | TRBV7-3 | NA | 16 | TRBD2 | CASSTQTSGSTDTQYF | TGTGCCAGCAGCACGCAGACTAGCGGGAGCACAGATACGCAGTATTTT
TRBJ2-2 | TRBV7-3 | NA | 14 | NA | CASSFGPSTGELFF | TGTGCCAGCAGCTTTGGTCCTAGCACCGGGGAGCTGTTTTTT
TRBJ2-7 | TRBV5-1 | once | 14 | TRBD2 | CASNPLAGAREQYF | TGCGCCAGCAACCCCCTAGCGGGAGCGCGCGAGCAGTACTTC
TRBJ1-1 | TRBV2 | NA | 13 | NA | CASSWEGPTEAFF | TGTGCCAGCAGTTGGGAGGGGCCCACTGAAGCTTTCTTT
TRBJ1-2 | TRBV5-5 | NA | 12 | NA | CASSLDRDGYTF | TGTGCCAGCAGCTTGGACAGGGATGGCTACACCTTC
TRBJ2-3 | TRBV4-2 | NA | 14 | NA | CASSQAGSADTQYF | TGTGCCAGCAGCCAAGCGGGGAGCGCAGATACGCAGTATTTT
TRBJ2-1 | TRBV7-2 | NA | 15 | TRBD2 | CASSSSGNSYNEQFF | TGTGCCAGCAGCTCGAGCGGGAACAGTTACAATGAGCAGTTCTTC
TRBJ1-3 | TRBV28 | NA | 14 | NA | CASSLSASGNTIYF | TGTGCCAGCAGTTTGTCAGCCTCTGGAAACACCATATATTTT
TRBJ2-1 | TRBV15 | NA | 16 | NA | CATSERQPPRLGEQFF | TGTGCCACCAGCGAACGACAGCCCCCTCGTCTTGGTGAGCAGTTCTTC
TRBJ1-1 | TRBV9 | NA | 14 | NA | CASSLDTMNTEAFF | TGTGCCAGCAGCCTCGACACAATGAACACTGAAGCTTTCTTT
TRBJ2-7 | TRBV18 | NA | 14 | TRBD1 | CASSHSQGTYEQYF | TGTGCCAGCTCACATTCACAGGGGACCTACGAGCAGTACTTC
TRBJ2-7 | TRBV7-2 | once | 14 | NA | CASGSAGQIYEQYF | TGTGCCAGTGGTTCGGCGGGGCAAATCTACGAGCAGTACTTC
TRBJ1-1 | TRBV5-1 | NA | 14 | NA | CASSFSGLNTEAFF | TGCGCCAGCAGCTTTTCAGGGTTGAACACTGAAGCTTTCTTT
TRBJ2-1 | TRBV11-2 | NA | 16 | TRBD2 | CASIEGSGRRFNEQFF | TGTGCCAGCATCGAGGGAAGCGGGAGGCGGTTCAATGAGCAGTTCTTC
TRBJ2-2 | TRBV18 | NA | 16 | NA | CASSPLGGTYTGELFF | TGTGCCAGCTCCCCCCTGGGCGGGACCTACACCGGGGAGCTGTTTTTT
TRBJ1-1 | TRBV2 | few | 15 | TRBD1 | CASSEQGLVNTEAFF | TGTGCCAGCAGCGAACAGGGGCTAGTGAACACTGAAGCTTTCTTT
TRBJ1-1 | TRBV18 | NA | 16 | TRBD1 | CASSPTGQGADTEAFF | TGTGCCAGCTCACCAACGGGACAGGGGGCGGACACTGAAGCTTTCTTT
TRBJ2-1 | TRBV7-8 | NA | 15 | NA | CASSLVTQGYNEQFF | TGTGCCAGCAGCTTAGTAACACAGGGCTACAATGAGCAGTTCTTC
TRBJ2-5 | TRBV5-1 | NA | 11 | NA | CASSSGETQYF | TGCGCCAGCAGCTCCGGGGAGACCCAGTACTTC
TRBJ2-4 | TRBV29-1 | NA | 14 | TRBD2 | CSVGGRLAGNIQYF | TGCAGCGTTGGCGGTCGCCTAGCGGGAAACATTCAGTACTTC
TRBJ2-2 | TRBV6-1 | once | 14 | NA | CASSEQGNGRELFF | TGTGCCAGCAGTGAACAAGGGAATGGGCGGGAGCTGTTTTTT
TRBJ2-5 | TRBV5-1 | NA | 15 | TRBD2 | CASSLYTSAQETQYF | TGCGCCAGCAGCCTATATACTAGCGCCCAAGAGACCCAGTACTTC
TRBJ2-7 | TRBV5-6 | NA | 15 | TRBD1 | CASSLTKAGGYEQYF | TGTGCCAGCAGCTTGACGAAGGCAGGGGGCTACGAGCAGTACTTC
TRBJ2-5 | TRBV7-7 | once | 15 | TRBD1 | CASSLGGTGQETQYF | TGTGCCAGCAGCTTAGGAGGGACAGGCCAAGAGACCCAGTACTTC
TRBJ2-1 | TRBV4-2 | NA | 16 | TRBD2 | CASSQGPGLAYNEQFF | TGTGCCAGCAGCCAAGGACCGGGACTAGCCTACAATGAGCAGTTCTTC
TRBJ2-7 | TRBV7-9 | NA | 17 | TRBD2 | CASSSESSGSRVYEQYF | TGTGCCAGCAGCTCTGAATCTAGCGGGAGCCGGGTCTACGAGCAGTACTTC
TRBJ2-1 | TRBV7-3 | NA | 15 | NA | CASSLGKGREGEQFF | TGTGCCAGCAGCTTAGGAAAGGGGCGGGAAGGTGAGCAGTTCTTC
TRBJ2-2 | TRBV5-4 | NA | 17 | TRBD2 | CASSPNLGGRGTGELFF | TGTGCCAGCAGCCCCAACCTAGGCGGGAGAGGAACCGGGGAGCTGTTTTTT
TRBJ1-2 | TRBV18 | NA | 13 | NA | CASSPVPRYGYTF | TGTGCCAGCTCACCCGTCCCCCGCTATGGCTACACCTTC
TRBJ2-3 | TRBV5-6 | NA | 15 | TRBD1 | CASSDPGQGSDTQYF | TGTGCCAGCAGCGACCCGGGACAGGGATCAGATACGCAGTATTTT
TRBJ1-1 | TRBV27 | NA | 17 | NA | CASSSRLFSDQNTEAFF | TGTGCCAGCAGTTCCCGATTATTTTCCGATCAGAACACTGAAGCTTTCTTT
TRBJ2-7 | TRBV5-1 | NA | 16 | NA | CASSLAKTATPYEQYF | TGCGCCAGCAGCCTCGCTAAGACAGCTACCCCCTACGAGCAGTACTTC
TRBJ2-3 | TRBV19 | NA | 15 | NA | CASSQDRGGADTQYF | TGTGCCAGTAGTCAAGACAGGGGAGGGGCAGATACGCAGTATTTT
TRBJ2-5 | TRBV29-1 | NA | 19 | NA | CSVEDRRDTSKSLQETQYF | TGCAGCGTTGAAGACCGAAGGGACACCTCAAAAAGCCTACAAGAGACCCAGTACTTC